The 26 T cell receptor beta chains listed next were all sequenced from one sample in a study of Ad26.COV2.S vaccination and SARS-CoV-2 variants. Treatment here: around 19 received Ad26.COV2.S at low or high dose, single or two shots; 5 received placebo; per-sample allocation not given. Sampling occurred on day 63 after the first vaccine or placebo injection. Some clones are missing from TCRdb's copy, which holds only in-frame ones; the method was immunoSEQ multiplex PCR. Of under 600,000 clones in the sample, roughly nine tenths are singletons; the top ten hold around 1.6%. The source material was peripheral blood, sampled in a trial of Ad26.COV2.S vaccine versus placebo. The receptors shown here come from a person between 18 and 60 years old who received the Ad26.COV2.S COVID-19 vaccine or a placebo.

The genes are TRBV15 and TRBJ2-2; TRBD2 might be the D (6 bases). Germline V gives CDR1 LNHNV, CDR2 YYDKDF (reference sequence). The CDR3 spans 16 residues. Trimming cost V 5 bases and J 1 base, with 14 bases left between them. The CDR3: CATSGTGGKNTGELFF. In DNA form, the CDR3 reads TGTGCCACCAGCGGGACTGGCGGAAAGAACACCGGGGAGCTGTTTTTT.

The sample holds one count of this clone. The gene calls are TRBV7-2 and TRBJ2-1, with 11 bases matching TRBD1. V shed 5 bases and J 10 bases; nucleotides not matched to a gene: 7. This CDR3 is built from 14 residues. CDR1 is SGHTA, CDR2 FQGNSA, per germline. CDR3 DNA sequence: TGTGCCAGCAGCGTAGGACAGGGGGCTTGGGAGCAGTTCTTC. This encodes CASSVGQGAWEQFF.

The CDR3 is CSVAGATSGLISYEQYF. CDR3 nucleotides: TGCAGCGTTGCCGGGGCGACTAGCGGGTTAATCTCCTACGAGCAGTACTTC. The V gene is TRBV29-1, the J gene TRBJ2-7; 10 nucleotides agree with TRBD2. J gave up 0 bases and V 4 bases, and 12 bases lay outside the gene matches. The CDR3 length is 17 residues. Germline V gives CDR1 SQVTM, CDR2 ANQGSEA.

The chain is built from TRBV15 and TRBJ1-2; no definite D call. Germline V gene data show CDR1 as LNHNV and CDR2 as YYDKDF (reference sequence). The CDR3 contains 12 residues. V lost 2 bases, J lost 3 bases, and 4 bases lay in between. The CDR3 loop is CATSRPYYGYTF. As DNA, the CDR3 is TGTGCCACCAGCAGACCTTACTATGGCTACACCTTC.

The gene calls are TRBV30 and TRBJ1-5; D is uncertain. V lost 0 bases and J lost 0, with 9 bases in between. Germline V gene lookup returns CDR1 GTSNPN and CDR2 SVGIG (reference sequence). This CDR3 region has 15 residues. The DNA of the CDR3 is TGTGCCTGGAGTGTACTGACGAATAGCAATCAGCCCCAGCATTTT. Translation: CAWSVLTNSNQPQHF.

This sequence joins TRBV4-2 and TRBJ1-4, with 7 bases that match TRBD1. Looked up from germline, CDR1 is LGHNA and CDR2 is YNFKEQ. The ends lost 1 base at V and 5 bases at J; junction bases unmatched: 1. There are 14 residues in the CDR3. CDR3 sequence (DNA): TGTGCCAGCAGCCAAGGGGACAGCAATGAAAAACTGTTTTTT. This encodes CASSQGDSNEKLFF.

The CDR3 protein is CASSRRGGSGGTDTQYF. The CDR3 nucleotides read TGTGCCAGCAGTCGTAGAGGGGGTAGCGGGGGCACAGATACGCAGTATTTT. V is TRBV6-6 and J is TRBJ2-3; TRBD2 matches 8 bases. The germline V gene encodes CDR1 MNHNY and CDR2 SVGAGI (reference sequence). Trimming removed 5 bases from V and 1 base from J; junction bases left unmatched: 11. This CDR3 has 17 amino acids.

The genes are TRBV19 and TRBJ2-1; 8 nucleotides agree with TRBD1. The germline CDR1 and CDR2 sequences are LNHDA and SQIVND (reference sequence). The CDR3 loop spans 15 amino acids. J lost 6 bases, V lost 2 bases, and 6 bases had no gene match. CDR3 sequence reads: CASSIIRGHRNEQFF. The CDR3 DNA sequence: TGTGCCAGTAGTATAATCAGGGGGCATCGCAATGAGCAGTTCTTC.

This rearrangement joins TRBV7-2 to TRBJ1-6; TRBD1 might be the D (6 bases). Germline V gene lookup returns CDR1 SGHTA and CDR2 FQGNSA. Trimming cost V 4 bases and J 6 bases, with 13 bases left between them. The CDR3 covers 15 residues. CDR3 residues: CASSSGQNLNSPLHF. In nucleotides, the CDR3 is TGTGCCAGCAGCTCCGGACAGAATCTTAATTCACCCCTCCACTTT.

This chain connects TRBV12-3 or TRBV12-4 to TRBJ2-4, with D perhaps being TRBD1 or TRBD2 (5 bases each). This CDR3 has 13 amino acids. Trimming removed 5 bases at V and 5 bases at J, with 10 bases between. CDR3 bases: TGTGCCAGCAGTATAGGGACCGAAAACATTCAGTACTTC. It encodes CASSIGTENIQYF.

This chain links TRBV5-4 with TRBJ1-1, with TRBD1 as a possible D gene (5 bases). This CDR3 contains 14 residues. Germline V gene sequence: CDR1 SGHNT, CDR2 YYREEE (reference sequence). The V end was cut by 1 base, the J end by 5 bases, with 12 bases between. CDR3 sequence (DNA): TGTGCCAGCAGCTTGTGGGGGAGGTGGACTGAAGCTTTCTTT. Translated: CASSLWGRWTEAFF.

This clone has a single count. The V gene is TRBV14, the J gene TRBJ2-6, with a possible D match to TRBD1 (5 bases). Between the trimmed V and J ends, which lost 3 bases and 0 bases, there was a span of 9 bases. Per germline, CDR1 SGHDN and CDR2 FVKESK. This CDR3 is 16 amino acids long. The CDR3 DNA sequence: TGTGCCAGCAGCCACACAGGCCGCTCTGGGGCCAACGTCCTGACTTTC. This encodes CASSHTGRSGANVLTF.

This rearrangement joins TRBV2 to TRBJ1-2, with 8 positions matching TRBD1. Trimming at V came to 6 bases and at J to 8 bases, leaving 11 bases not matched to a gene. This CDR3 comprises 14 residues. Germline V gene sequence: CDR1 SNHLY, CDR2 FYNNEI. CDR3 region: CASSPGQGLGGYTF. The CDR3 DNA follows: TGTGCCAGCAGCCCCGGACAGGGATTAGGCGGCTACACCTTC. Based on the CDR3 plus reference TRBV2 and TRBJ1-2, the full variable domain is EPEVTQTPSHQVTQMGQEVILRCVPISNHLYFYWYRQILGQKVEFLVSFYNNEISEKSEIFDDQFSVERPDGSNFTLKIRSTKLEDSAMYFCASSPGQGLGGYTFGSGTRLTVV.

The chain couples TRBV7-2 to TRBJ1-4, with D uncertain. The CDR3 has 14 residues. V shed 4 bases and J shed 7 bases, with 13 bases lying between them. Per the germline V gene, CDR1 is SGHTA and CDR2 is FQGNSA. CDR3 nucleotides: TGTGCCAGCAGCTCCAATGGGTGGGGTGAAAAACTGTTTTTT. Translated: CASSSNGWGEKLFF.

The chain links TRBV5-4 to TRBJ2-2, with D possibly being TRBD1 or TRBD2 (5 bases each). Germline lookup yields CDR1 SGHNT and CDR2 YYREEE (reference sequence). The CDR3 has 14 amino acids. V was cut by 7 bases and J by 4 bases, with 14 bases left in between. CDR3 sequence (DNA): TGTGCCAGCCAGAGGGCAGGGACCACCGGGGAGCTGTTTTTT. Protein sequence: CASQRAGTTGELFF.

The chain employs TRBV27 and TRBJ2-6, with TRBD1 matching over 9 bases. V was pared by 5 bases and J by 0 bases, with 5 bases of the junction left unmatched. The CDR3 spans 17 residues. Germline V gene lookup returns CDR1 MNHEY and CDR2 SMNVEV (reference sequence). CDR3 loop: CASSPPGQGSGANVLTF. Written as DNA, the CDR3 is TGTGCCAGCAGTCCTCCGGGACAGGGCTCTGGGGCCAACGTCCTGACTTTC. Based on the CDR3 plus reference TRBV27 and TRBJ2-6, the full variable domain is EAQVTQNPRYLITVTGKKLTVTCSQNMNHEYMSWYRQDPGLGLRQIYYSMNVEVTDKGDVPEGYKVSRKEKRNFPLILESPSPNQTSLYFCASSPPGQGSGANVLTFGAGSRLTVL.

The chain joins TRBV28 to TRBJ1-2; D is possibly TRBD1 (6 bases). In germline, CDR1 is MDHEN, CDR2 SYDVKM. Trimming cost V 8 bases and J 1 base, with 14 bases left between them. This CDR3 comprises 14 residues. The CDR3 DNA sequence: TGTGCCAGCCTTCGGGGGCAGGGTAACTATGGCTACACCTTC. Amino acids: CASLRGQGNYGYTF.

The chain is built from TRBV27 and TRBJ1-1; D might be TRBD1 (6 bases). V gave up 3 bases and J gave up 5 bases, with 16 bases separating them. Looked up from germline, CDR1 is MNHEY and CDR2 is SMNVEV (reference sequence). The CDR3 spans 15 residues. CDR3 sequence: CASSFPGQRGTEAFF. In DNA, the CDR3 is TGTGCCAGCAGTTTCCCTGGACAGAGGGGGACTGAAGCTTTCTTT.

The rearrangement uses TRBV7-9 and TRBJ2-1; TRBD1 aligns across 7 bases. J was trimmed by 6 bases and V by 5 bases; bases with no gene match: 10. CDR3 size: 15 residues. Looked up from germline, CDR1 is SEHNR and CDR2 is FQNEAQ (reference sequence). The CDR3 DNA follows: TGTGCCAGCAGCCGCCGGGACAGCCCCTTCAATGAGCAGTTCTTC. Its translation: CASSRRDSPFNEQFF.

The chain has TRBV7-9 and TRBJ1-2; a possible D gene is TRBD1 (5 bases). The germline V gene encodes CDR1 SEHNR and CDR2 FQNEAQ (reference sequence). The CDR3 runs to 13 residues. The ends were cut back, 5 bases at V and 8 bases at J, with 15 bases in the middle. The CDR3 DNA sequence: TGTGCCAGCAGCCCCCAGGGTGTCGGGGGCTACACCTTC. The encoded protein is CASSPQGVGGYTF.

Of note for this clone: Other DNA sequences from this sample encode an identical CDR3 as well. The chain combines TRBV18 with TRBJ1-1; tentatively, D is TRBD1 (5 bases). Germline lookup yields CDR1 KGHSH and CDR2 LQKENI. Between the trimmed V and J ends, which lost 3 bases and 4 bases, there was a span of 9 bases. The CDR3 is 13 residues long. In DNA form, the CDR3 reads TGTGCCAGCTCACCGGGGGGGACCACTGAAGCTTTCTTT. This encodes CASSPGGTTEAFF.

V usage is TRBV2 and J usage is TRBJ1-5; 11 bases map to TRBD1. V trimming: 5 bases; J trimming: 4 bases; junction bases outside the gene matches: 22. The CDR3 totals 21 residues. Germline V gene sequence: CDR1 SNHLY, CDR2 FYNNEI. The chain's CDR3 is CASSPLLGDRGYVFSNQPQHF. CDR3 bases: TGTGCCAGCAGTCCACTTCTGGGGGACAGGGGGTACGTATTCTCTAATCAGCCCCAGCATTTT.

The chain combines TRBV29-1 with TRBJ1-2; unclear D gene. V was cut by 3 bases and J by 4 bases, with 9 bases left in between. CDR1 and CDR2 from the germline V gene are SQVTM and ANQGSEA. The CDR3 extends over 12 amino acids. In DNA, the CDR3 is TGCAGCGTTGACCAGTCGGGCTATGGCTACACCTTC. Translation: CSVDQSGYGYTF.

V is TRBV7-2 and J is TRBJ1-6; D remains unclear. The germline V gene has CDR1 SGHTA and CDR2 FQGNSA. The CDR3 runs to 13 residues. The V end lost 1 base, the J end lost 7 bases, and 5 bases lay between the germline ends. The CDR3 loop is CASSLVANSPLHF. The DNA of the CDR3 is TGTGCCAGCAGCTTAGTGGCGAATTCACCCCTCCACTTT.

The chain links TRBV13 to TRBJ2-7; 7 bases match TRBD1. CDR3 size: 15 residues. CDR1 and CDR2 (germline): PRHDT, FYEKMQ (reference sequence). After removal of 2 bases from V and 1 base from J, the junction contained 5 bases not matched to a gene. CDR3 protein: CASSLSGTVSYEQYF. In DNA form, the CDR3 reads TGTGCCAGCAGCTTATCCGGGACAGTTTCCTACGAGCAGTACTTC.

The rearrangement uses TRBV5-1 and TRBJ1-1, with 7 bases fitting TRBD1. V lost 0 bases and J lost 12; bases outside the gene matches: 5. The germline gives CDR1 SGHRS, CDR2 YFSETQ. The CDR3 loop spans 12 amino acids. As DNA, the CDR3 is TGCGCCAGCAGCTTGGACAGGGGCATCACTTTCTTT. Protein: CASSLDRGITFF.